This T cell receptor beta chain was sequenced for a study of CD8+ T cells in alopecia areata. About the research overall: Treated individuals took tofacitinib by mouth, 5 to 10 mg twice daily. Study-level findings and limits: Many expanded lesional clones persisted in scalp and blood during tofacitinib. Given one nonresponder, whether baseline CD8+ expansion relates to response remains uncertain.

Stated treatment: oral pan-JAK inhibitor, 5-10 mg twice daily. The CDR3 has 14 residues. CDR1 SEHNR and CDR2 FQNEAQ come from the germline V gene (reference sequence). Deletions cut 10 bases from V and 2 bases from J, with 16 bases between. A few counts support this clone. The antigen remains undetermined. RNA was extracted and reverse transcribed into cDNA as the sequencing template. The data were produced by immunoSEQ multiplex PCR, yet TCRdb's version contains in-frame clones alone and is incomplete. Found here are roughly 210,000 clones, around two fifths of them singletons; the top ten hold around 2.8%.

This chain links TRBV7-9 with TRBJ2-3; a weak D match, TRBD2 (6 bases). The sample was CD4+ T cells sorted from blood, taken around week 36, from a patient treated with tofacitinib. This TCR was recovered from a human donor with alopecia areata. As DNA, the CDR3 is TGTGCCACTAATCCTGGAGGGGCCACAGATACGCAGTATTTT. It is translated as CATNPGGATDTQYF.